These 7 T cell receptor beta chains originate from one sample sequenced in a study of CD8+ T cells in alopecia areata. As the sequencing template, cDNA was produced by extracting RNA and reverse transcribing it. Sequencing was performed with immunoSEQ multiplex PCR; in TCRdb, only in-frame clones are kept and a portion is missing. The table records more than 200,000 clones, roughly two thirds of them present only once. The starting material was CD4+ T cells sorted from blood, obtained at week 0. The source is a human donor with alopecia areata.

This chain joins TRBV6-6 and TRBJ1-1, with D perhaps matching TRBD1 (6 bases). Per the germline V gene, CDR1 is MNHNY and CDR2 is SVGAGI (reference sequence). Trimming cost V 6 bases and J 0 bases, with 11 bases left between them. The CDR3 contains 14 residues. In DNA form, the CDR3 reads TGTGCCAGCAGGCCACAGGGATTGAACACTGAAGCTTTCTTT. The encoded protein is CASRPQGLNTEAFF.

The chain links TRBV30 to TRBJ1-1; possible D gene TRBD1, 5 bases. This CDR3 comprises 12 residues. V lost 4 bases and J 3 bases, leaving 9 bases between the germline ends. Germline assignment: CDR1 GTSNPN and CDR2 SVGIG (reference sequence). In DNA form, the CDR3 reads TGTGCCTGGACCAGGGAAGACACTGAAGCTTTCTTT. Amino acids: CAWTREDTEAFF.

CDR3 sequence reads: CASRAGELFF. CDR3 coding DNA: TGTGCCAGCAGAGCCGGGGAGCTGTTTTTT. V usage is TRBV2 and J usage is TRBJ2-2; D unresolved. CDR1 and CDR2 (germline): SNHLY, FYNNEI. V was cut by 6 bases and J by 6 bases, with 2 bases left in between. The CDR3 extends over 10 amino acids.

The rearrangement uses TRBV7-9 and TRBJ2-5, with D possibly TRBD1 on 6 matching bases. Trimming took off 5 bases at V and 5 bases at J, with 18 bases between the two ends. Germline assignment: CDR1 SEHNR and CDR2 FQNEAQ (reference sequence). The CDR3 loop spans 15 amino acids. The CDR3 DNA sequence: TGTGCCAGCAGCAATGAACAGGGCAGGCGGGAGACCCAGTACTTC. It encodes CASSNEQGRRETQYF.

CDR3 protein: CASSEGWSTDTQYF. The CDR3 DNA reads as TGTGCCAGCAGCGAAGGATGGAGCACAGATACGCAGTATTTT. This sequence joins TRBV5-4 and TRBJ2-3; no reliable D call. CDR3 length: 14 amino acids. The germline V and J ends were trimmed by 4 bases and 0 bases, with 9 bases remaining between them. CDR1 is SGHNT, CDR2 YYREEE, per germline (reference sequence).

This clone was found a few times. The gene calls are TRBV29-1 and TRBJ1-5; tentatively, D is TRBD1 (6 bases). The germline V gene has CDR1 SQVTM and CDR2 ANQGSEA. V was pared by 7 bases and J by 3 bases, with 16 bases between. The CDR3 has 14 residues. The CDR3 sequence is CSATGTGPNQPQHF. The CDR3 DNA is TGCAGCGCCACAGGGACCGGCCCCAATCAGCCCCAGCATTTT.

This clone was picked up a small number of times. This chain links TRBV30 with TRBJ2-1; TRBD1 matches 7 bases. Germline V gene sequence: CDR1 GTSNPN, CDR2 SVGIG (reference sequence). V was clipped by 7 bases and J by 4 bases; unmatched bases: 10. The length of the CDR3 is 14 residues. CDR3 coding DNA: TGTGCCTTCCACCAAGGGGGCGTTTACAATGAGCAGTTCTTC. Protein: CAFHQGGVYNEQFF.